The 32 T cell receptor beta chains below come from one sample, sequenced in a study of early T cells in non-severe SARS-CoV-2 infection (dated by TCRdb to the early 2020s). Library preparation was by 5' RACE. Data came from a NextSeq 500. TCRdb reanalyzed the raw reads on its own, using fastp at Q25 for trimming and MiXCR for clone calling, and kept in-frame beta chains. When rows share a CDR3 protein, they turn into one entry using the most common DNA and genes. Recorded for this sample are around 58,000 distinct CDR3 sequences; roughly an eighth of them occurred a single time. The leading ten clones occupy roughly 9.1% of the sample. The specimen was whole blood. The receptors originated from an adult who was a healthcare worker with PCR-confirmed SARS-CoV-2 infection or an uninfected control (not recorded which).

The V call is TRBV6-1, the J call TRBJ1-1; D is unclear. Germline CDR1 MNHNS, CDR2 SASEGT. Deletions cut 7 bases from V and 3 bases from J, with 12 bases between. The CDR3 length is 13 residues. CDR3: CASTIGGYTEAFF. Written as DNA, the CDR3 is TGTGCCAGCACCATCGGCGGCTACACTGAAGCTTTCTTT.

Concerning this clonotype itself: This may arise from a read error, as a much more abundant clone is one base away. A read error is likely, as this CDR3 ends without the conserved phenylalanine or tryptophan. The V and J genes are TRBV9 and TRBJ2-7; the D call may be TRBD1 or TRBD2 (6 bases each). The germline V gene encodes CDR1 SGDLS and CDR2 YYNGEE. The ends were cut back, 0 bases at V and 7 bases at J, with 17 bases in the middle. This CDR3 has 15 amino acids. CDR3 coding DNA: TGTGCCAGCAGCGTAGCGGACGGGGGCATGTGGGAGCAGTACTGC. As protein: CASSVADGGMWEQYC.

This chain joins TRBV28 and TRBJ2-5, with D possibly being TRBD1 (5 bases). The CDR3 is 15 residues long. Germline V CDR1 and CDR2: MDHEN, SYDVKM. Trimming removed 6 bases from V and 4 bases from J, with 18 bases in between. The CDR3 nucleotides read TGTGCCAGCAGCCCCCCTGGGGCGCTAAGAGAGACCCAGTACTTC. Translated, it gives CASSPPGALRETQYF.

The chain couples TRBV9 to TRBJ2-5, with TRBD2 matching 13 bases. J was trimmed by 5 bases and V by 4 bases; bases with no gene match: 5. The germline gives CDR1 SGDLS, CDR2 YYNGEE. The CDR3 has 15 amino acids. The CDR3, as DNA: TGTGCCAGCAGCCGGACTAGCGGGAGTGGGGAGACCCAGTACTTC. This encodes CASSRTSGSGETQYF. Based on the CDR3 plus reference TRBV9 and TRBJ2-5, the full variable domain is DSGVTQTPKHLITATGQRVTLRCSPRSGDLSVYWYQQSLDQGLQFLIQYYNGEERAKGNILERFSAQQFPDLHSELNLSSLELGDSALYFCASSRTSGSGETQYFGPGTRLLVL.

CDR3 DNA: TGCAGCGTTGTGGTCAGCCAAGAGACCCAGTACTTC. It encodes CSVVVSQETQYF. The chain combines TRBV29-1 with TRBJ2-5; D is ambiguous. There are 12 residues in the CDR3. Trimming cost V 4 bases and J 1 base, with 7 bases left between them. Germline V gene lookup returns CDR1 SQVTM and CDR2 ANQGSEA. The full variable domain, with the rest looked up from reference TRBV29-1 and TRBJ2-5, is SAVISQKPSRDICQRGTSLTIQCQVDSQVTMMFWYRQQPGQSLTLIATANQGSEATYESGFVIDKFPISRPNLTFSTLTVSNMSPEDSSIYLCSVVVSQETQYFGPGTRLLVL.

At least ten counts were recorded for this clonotype. The V call is TRBV27, the J call TRBJ1-2, with D tentatively TRBD1 (5 bases). The germline CDR1 and CDR2 sequences are MNHEY and SMNVEV (reference sequence). This CDR3 has 13 amino acids. V dropped 3 bases and J dropped 2 bases, with 7 bases sitting between them. CDR3 bases: TGTGCCAGCAGTTTGGCAGGGAACTATGGCTACACCTTC. Residues: CASSLAGNYGYTF.

This clonotype showed up just a few times. The chain uses TRBV29-1 and TRBJ1-3; D uncertain. V was cut by 6 bases and J by 4 bases, with 13 bases left in between. This CDR3 is 13 amino acids long. Per germline, CDR1 SQVTM and CDR2 ANQGSEA. CDR3 amino acids: CSVVLGSGNTIYF. CDR3 bases: TGCAGCGTGGTCCTAGGGTCGGGAAACACCATATATTTT.

J is TRBJ2-7 and V is TRBV5-1; unclear D gene. Trimming pared 0 bases from V and 2 bases from J, leaving 9 bases between. The CDR3 consists of 14 residues. From germline, CDR1 is SGHRS and CDR2 YFSETQ. The CDR3 is CASSLESRTYEQYF. Here the CDR3 DNA reads TGCGCCAGCAGCTTGGAGTCCAGAACCTACGAGCAGTACTTC.

This clonotype was seen a handful of times. The V gene is TRBV7-2, the J gene TRBJ2-5; D gene ambiguous. Germline lookup yields CDR1 SGHTA and CDR2 FQGNSA. The CDR3 is 11 amino acids. Trimming left V 7 bases short and J 1 base short, with 4 bases between. This CDR3 is CASNIQETQYF. In DNA form, the CDR3 reads TGTGCCAGCAACATCCAAGAGACCCAGTACTTC.

Only a few counts were recorded for this clonotype. The V and J genes are TRBV11-3 and TRBJ2-7, with TRBD1 identical over 10 bases. Unmatched junction bases numbered 2, after V lost 7 bases and J lost 5 bases. This CDR3 comprises 12 residues. Germline loops: CDR1 SGHNT, CDR2 YENEEA. For the CDR3, the DNA is TGTGCCAGCACCGGACAGGGGGACGAGCAGTACTTC. Amino acids: CASTGQGDEQYF.

This clonotype was seen a few times. V is TRBV19 and J is TRBJ2-3, with D perhaps TRBD1 (6 bases). The CDR3 length is 13 residues. The V gene lost 8 bases and the J gene lost 4 bases, with 13 bases spanning the gap. Germline CDR1 and CDR2: LNHDA and SQIVND (reference sequence). The CDR3 DNA sequence: TGTGCCAGTTCGGACAGTCCTTCAGATACGCAGTATTTT. Protein: CASSDSPSDTQYF.

This clonotype was seen repeatedly, ten times or more. V gene TRBV12-3 or TRBV12-4 combines with J gene TRBJ2-7, with D possibly matching TRBD1 (6 bases). V dropped 5 bases and J dropped 4 bases, with 18 bases sitting between them. The CDR3 contains 15 residues. CDR3 in amino acids: CASSTPRQAPYEQYF. The CDR3 coding sequence is TGTGCCAGCAGTACCCCTCGACAGGCCCCTTACGAGCAGTACTTC.

This clonotype turned up a few times. The chain joins TRBV19 to TRBJ2-7; either TRBD1 or TRBD2 may fit D (5 bases each). Germline assignment: CDR1 LNHDA and CDR2 SQIVND (reference sequence). Trimming cost V 11 bases and J 6 bases, with 11 bases left between them. This CDR3 is 10 amino acids long. The CDR3 region is CAVGEPEQYF. The CDR3 bases are TGTGCCGTAGGGGAGCCCGAGCAGTACTTC.

About this clonotype: This may arise from a read error, as a much more abundant clone is one base away. The rearrangement uses TRBV12-3 or TRBV12-4 and TRBJ1-2, with 9 bases matching TRBD1. CDR3 length: 13 residues. The CDR3 reads CGSSLGQGYGYTF. The CDR3 DNA reads as TGTGGCAGCAGTTTGGGACAGGGATATGGCTACACCTTC.

The chain links TRBV9 to TRBJ1-3; D gene ambiguous. Per germline, CDR1 SGDLS and CDR2 YYNGEE. Trimming took off 3 bases at V and 7 bases at J, with 5 bases between the two ends. This CDR3 region has 11 residues. The CDR3 reads CASSADNTIYF. CDR3 bases: TGTGCCAGCAGCGCAGATAACACCATATATTTT.

This clonotype was detected many times. The rearrangement uses TRBV25-1 and TRBJ2-7; 8 nucleotides align to TRBD2. V dropped 6 bases and J dropped 5; count of bases not matched to a gene: 9. Germline V gene lookup returns CDR1 MGHDK and CDR2 SYGVNS. The CDR3 covers 14 residues. The CDR3 region is CASSLPGGGDEQYF. In nucleotides, the CDR3 is TGTGCCAGCAGCCTCCCCGGGGGGGGGGACGAGCAGTACTTC.

The rearrangement joins TRBV9 to TRBJ2-5; a weak D match, TRBD1 (5 bases). CDR1 SGDLS and CDR2 YYNGEE come from the germline V gene. This CDR3 is built from 15 residues. Trimming removed 5 bases from V and 3 bases from J, with 17 bases in between. The CDR3 region has the DNA TGTGCCAGCAGTGCAATAGGACACCCCGAAGAGACCCAGTACTTC. The encoded protein is CASSAIGHPEETQYF.

A word on this clonotype: This clone may be a read error of a much larger clone one base away. The chain joins TRBV11-2 to TRBJ2-3, with a possible D match to TRBD1 (5 bases). The J call is uncertain, as TRBJ1-5 better fits the DNA end. The CDR3 loop spans 15 amino acids. Germline V CDR1 and CDR2: SGHAT, FQNNGV. DNA for the CDR3: TGTGCCAGCAGCTTAGAATGGGGCATCACAGATACGCAGCATTTT. Amino acids: CASSLEWGITDTQHF.

J is TRBJ1-3 and V is TRBV29-1; D may be TRBD1 (6 bases). V was pared by 6 bases and J by 0 bases, with 15 bases between. Germline V lookup: CDR1 SQVTM, CDR2 ANQGSEA. The CDR3 sequence is 15 residues long. The CDR3 coding sequence is TGCAGCGTACAGGGAGCCCCTCTCTCTGGAAACACCATATATTTT. Translated: CSVQGAPLSGNTIYF. The complete variable domain, with remaining parts taken from reference TRBV29-1 and TRBJ1-3, reads SAVISQKPSRDICQRGTSLTIQCQVDSQVTMMFWYRQQPGQSLTLIATANQGSEATYESGFVIDKFPISRPNLTFSTLTVSNMSPEDSSIYLCSVQGAPLSGNTIYFGEGSWLTVV.

This clonotype was seen many times. V gene TRBV10-3 combines with J gene TRBJ2-1, with D perhaps matching TRBD2 (5 bases). CDR1 is ENHRY and CDR2 is SYGVKD in the germline V gene. V was shortened by 2 bases and J by 0 bases, with 8 bases between the two germline ends. This CDR3 is 15 amino acids long. CDR3 bases: TGTGCCATCAGTGAGGGGGAGAGCTCCTACAATGAGCAGTTCTTC. Translated: CAISEGESSYNEQFF.

Many counts were recorded for this clonotype. J is TRBJ2-2 and V is TRBV20-1, with TRBD1 matching over 7 bases. The germline CDR1 and CDR2 sequences are DFQATT and SNEGSKA (reference sequence). The CDR3 covers 14 residues. With 5 bases clipped from V and 1 base from J, the junction kept 4 bases outside the gene matches. The CDR3 DNA reads as TGCAGTGCTTTAAGGACAGGGAACACCGGGGAGCTGTTTTTT. Translated: CSALRTGNTGELFF.

This clonotype was detected only a few times. The J gene is TRBJ2-2, the V gene TRBV6-2 or TRBV6-3; D not certain. CDR1 MNHEY and CDR2 SVGEGT come from the germline V gene. The CDR3 has 17 residues. V was pared by 6 bases and J by 0 bases, with 17 bases between. CDR3 in amino acids: CASSSDQPATNTGELFF. The CDR3 DNA reads TGTGCCAGCAGCTCCGACCAGCCAGCTACGAACACCGGGGAGCTGTTTTTT.

This clonotype was counted only a few times. The chain couples TRBV6-2 or TRBV6-3 to TRBJ1-1; TRBD1 matches 7 bases. Germline assignment: CDR1 MNHEY and CDR2 SVGEGT. V gave up 2 bases and J gave up 5 bases; unmatched junction bases: 11. The CDR3 loop spans 16 amino acids. In DNA form, the CDR3 reads TGTGCCAGCAGTTACCCACGACAGGGCGCGGGGACTGAAGCTTTCTTT. Its translation is CASSYPRQGAGTEAFF.

The V gene is TRBV6-5, the J gene TRBJ1-6; D gene uncertain. Germline V gene data show CDR1 as MNHEY and CDR2 as SVGAGI. Trimming left V 7 bases short and J 3 bases short, with 16 bases between. The CDR3 length is 16 residues. CDR3 region: CASNSGPPFYNSPLHF. The CDR3 DNA reads as TGTGCCAGCAATTCCGGGCCGCCATTCTATAATTCACCCCTCCACTTT.

This clonotype appeared a few times. The CDR3 nucleotides are TGTGCCAGCAACTTAAGCGGGGGGGCAACAGATACGCAGTATTTT. Amino acids: CASNLSGGATDTQYF. This rearrangement joins TRBV28 to TRBJ2-3, with TRBD2 matching 10 bases. Germline values: CDR1 MDHEN, CDR2 SYDVKM. The trim removed 7 bases at V and 3 bases at J, leaving 7 bases unmatched. The CDR3 is made up of 15 amino acids.

This clonotype was seen repeatedly, ten times or more. The chain carries TRBV4-1 and TRBJ1-4; 7 bases are shared with TRBD1. The V gene end was trimmed by 4 bases and the J gene end by 0 bases; junction bases not matched to a gene: 14. The CDR3 totals 19 residues. Looked up from germline, CDR1 is MGHRA and CDR2 is YSYEKL. The CDR3 region is CASSPTPQGYEATNEKLFF. The CDR3 DNA reads TGCGCCAGCAGCCCCACCCCACAGGGGTATGAGGCAACTAATGAAAAACTGTTTTTT.

This clonotype was observed at least ten times. This sequence joins TRBV18 and TRBJ2-7, with TRBD1 as a possible D gene (6 bases). The CDR3 consists of 14 residues. Germline V CDR1 and CDR2: KGHSH, LQKENI. Trimming cost V 4 bases and J 4 bases, with 14 bases left between them. CDR3 sequence: CASSLRDNSYEQYF. In DNA, the CDR3 is TGTGCCAGCTCACTCCGGGACAACTCGTACGAGCAGTACTTC.

This clonotype has a handful of counts. The chain carries TRBV7-2 and TRBJ1-5, with 10 bases identical to TRBD1. The CDR3 extends over 14 amino acids. V lost 7 bases and J lost 4; bases outside the gene matches: 4. CDR1 is SGHTA and CDR2 is FQGNSA in the germline V gene. The CDR3 DNA is TGTGCCAGCAACGGACAGGGGGGGAATCAGCCCCAGCATTTT. This translates into CASNGQGGNQPQHF.

This clonotype was observed a handful of times. The J gene is TRBJ1-5, the V gene TRBV19; D is undetermined. The CDR3 has 16 amino acids. V was clipped by 2 bases and J by 0 bases, with 11 bases between them. CDR1 is LNHDA and CDR2 is SQIVND in the germline V gene (reference sequence). The CDR3 reads CASSIRRSNSNQPQHF. The CDR3 nucleotides read TGTGCCAGTAGTATAAGGCGCAGCAATAGCAATCAGCCCCAGCATTTT.

This clonotype was counted only a few times. The chain links TRBV12-3 or TRBV12-4 to TRBJ2-7; D gene ambiguous. CDR3 length equals 12 residues. Trimming removed 5 bases from V and 6 bases from J, with 11 bases in between. CDR3 in DNA: TGTGCCAGCAGTGTGACCGGTACCGAGCAGTACTTC. Translation: CASSVTGTEQYF.

The V call is TRBV6-1, the J call TRBJ2-7, with a possible D match to TRBD2 (5 bases). This CDR3 has 13 amino acids. The germline V gene has CDR1 MNHNS and CDR2 SASEGT. Trimming shortened V by 4 bases and J by 7 bases, and 14 bases separated the two germline ends. In nucleotides, the CDR3 is TGTGCCAGCAGTGGAGCGGCCCCCTGGGAGCAGTACTTC. Translation gives CASSGAAPWEQYF.

This clonotype was seen repeatedly, ten times or more. The chain combines TRBV12-3 or TRBV12-4 with TRBJ2-7; TRBD1 might be the D (5 bases). The CDR3 is made up of 14 amino acids. V lost 5 bases and J 5 bases, leaving 16 bases between the germline ends. CDR3 protein: CASSPRQFLHEQYF. The DNA of the CDR3 is TGTGCCAGCAGTCCGCGACAGTTTCTCCACGAGCAGTACTTC.